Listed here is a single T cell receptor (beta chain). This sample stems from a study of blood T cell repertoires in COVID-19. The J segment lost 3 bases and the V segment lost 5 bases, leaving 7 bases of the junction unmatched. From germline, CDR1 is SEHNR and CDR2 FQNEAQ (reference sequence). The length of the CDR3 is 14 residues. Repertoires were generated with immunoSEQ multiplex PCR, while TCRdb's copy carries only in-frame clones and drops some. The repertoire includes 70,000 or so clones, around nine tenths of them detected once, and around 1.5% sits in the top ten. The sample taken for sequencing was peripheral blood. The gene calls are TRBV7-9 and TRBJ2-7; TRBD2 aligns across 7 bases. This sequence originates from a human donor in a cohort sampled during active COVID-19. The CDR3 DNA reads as TGTGCCAGCAGCAATAGCGGGTCCGGCTACGAGCAGTACTTC. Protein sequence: CASSNSGSGYEQYF. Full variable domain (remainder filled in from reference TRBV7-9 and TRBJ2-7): DTGVSQNPRHKITKRGQNVTFRCDPISEHNRLYWYRQTLGQGPEFLTYFQNEAQLEKSRLLSDRFSAERPKGSFSTLEIQRTEQGDSAMYLCASSNSGSGYEQYFGPGTRLTVT.